Reported below is one T cell receptor beta chain. The sample holds many counts of this clone. Its antigen is still unknown. With the read ending 3 residues before the CDR3 end, the germline J gene is used to fill in that end. Predominantly Caucasian heritage was noted among both the CVID patients and the healthy controls. Heparinized peripheral whole blood samples of about 4.5 to 8 ml were collected from each donor. Genomic DNA from adults with common variable immune deficiency (CVID) and from healthy adult controls was the source for sequencing TCRbeta CDR3 repertoires. The control group comprised about 22 healthy adult volunteers, around twelve female and approximately ten male, aged roughly 23 to 75 years with a mean age of 34. To isolate peripheral blood mononuclear cells, diluted blood was subjected to density centrifugation over Hypaque 1077 or Ficoll-Paque. Unsorted mononuclear cells served as the source of genomic DNA, which was extracted either by Qiagen column purification or by a centrifugation-based method.

These data belong to a study of T cell clonality in common variable immunodeficiency (dated by TCRdb to about 2015). Overall study results and their limits: Patient heterogeneity within the CVID cohort put limits on correlating repertoire features with clinical complications. CVID TCRbeta sequences were reported to have fewer deletions and N-nucleotide insertions and to lack highly modified clones with 13 or more V deletions. Despite equal DNA input, controls averaged roughly 84,000 unique sequences per sample versus about 32,000 in CVID samples. Fewer TCRbeta clones were shared among CVID subjects than among healthy controls (p < 0.0001). Increased TCRbeta clonality was found in CVID subjects compared with healthy controls (t-test p = 0.018), with the increase being most characteristic of about a third of subjects. According to the authors, figuring out what caused the increased clonality in CVID would require sequencing the repertoires of T cell subpopulations.

The CDR3 measures 17 amino acids from cysteine to phenylalanine. The DNA covers only part of the CDR3, 42 bases in frame from base 1. Trimming accounts for 4 bases at V and 6 bases at J, while the number of junction bases matched to no gene is 14. Per the germline V gene, SGHDN is the CDR1 and FVKESK is the CDR2. Equivalent amounts of genomic DNA from CVID and control samples were used as sequencing input. For every sample, a 60 bp segment covering the rearranged TCRbeta CDR3 region was amplified and then sequenced. The immunoSEQ assay, a bias-corrected multiplex PCR combined with high-throughput sequencing, was used to amplify TCRbeta. The original pipeline was this. Each unique nucleotide sequence was treated as a clone and annotated with V, D and J genes, copy number and frequency. Sequences were labeled productive if in frame, and non-productive if out of frame or containing stop codons. As previously described, clonality was calculated on the basis of Shannon's entropy. The predicted amino acid sequences of productive clones were used to derive mean CDR3 Kyte-Doolittle hydropathy. Scaled V gene usage was hierarchically clustered using Manhattan distance and complete linkage with the R hclust function. Sharing of clones by CDR3 amino acid sequence was evaluated by resampling 12 repertoires per group over 100 rounds. The repertoires were searched for some 70 published EBV-specific TCRbeta sequences and roughly 250 published CMV-specific TCRbeta sequences. Analysis left out a couple of CVID samples that produced under 10,000 sequences, so a few dozen CVID repertoires remained. This immuneACCESS table, as held by TCRdb, lists in-frame sequences with V and J called but not all clones. Of the missing ones, under half trace to an unresolved V gene in checked studies; the others have no known cause. V and J calls and clone size are copied from that table; D and trimming were computed from the DNA. The table gives roughly 48,000 clones for this sample, with none occurring only once. The top ten clonotypes cover less than 4% of the sample.

The sequence was collected from a person aged 18 to 75 in good health. The rearrangement combines TRBV14 with TRBJ1-2, with TRBD1 matching 10 junction bases. Input material: peripheral blood mononuclear cells. The CDR3 region reads CASSRNIWRTGGNGYTF. The sequenced CDR3 bases are TGTGCCAGCAGCCGAAATATATGGCGGACAGGGGGGAATGGC.